This TCR beta chain was profiled in a study of T cell responses to AZD1222 COVID-19 vaccine. On the study more broadly: It was second doses at about 4 or about 12 weeks that were pooled. Overall study results and limits: The sample set comprised mostly white British donors with more females, and clonal diversity was possibly underestimated. With two AZD1222 doses given, Spike-specific TCR breadth and depth both rose. The CD4 TCRs associated with vaccination extended across spike and predominated at 160-218 and 743-854.

With respect to this clone: Its specificity is unknown.

Profiled with immunoSEQ multiplex PCR; TCRdb holds only in-frame clones, not every one. The sample contains roughly 93,000 clones, approximately 83% of which appear only once. Germline V CDR1 and CDR2: LNHDA, SQIVND (reference sequence). V lost 0 bases to trimming and J lost 4 bases, with 15 bases between them. This CDR3 region has 16 residues. Sequences were derived from peripheral blood, sampled on day 0 of AZD1222 vaccination. This receptor was obtained from an adult in good health. J is TRBJ1-2 and V is TRBV19; D is perhaps TRBD1 (5 bases). CDR3 residues: CASSIEAGHQVYGYTF. Written as DNA, the CDR3 is TGTGCCAGTAGTATAGAGGCCGGACACCAAGTCTATGGCTACACCTTC.